This TCR beta chain was sequenced during a study of blood T cells in healthy people across ages. Together with a sample-barcoded 5' primer, a J-beta primer mix was included in a second PCR lasting about 7 to 11 cycles. MiXCR was run by TCRdb on the 5' RACE reads, yielding one entry per CDR3 protein. The top ten clones hold 20% to 25% of a sample with 600,000 or so distinct CDR3 sequences, 40% to 50% of them seen once. On this clonotype itself: Its antigen is unknown.

Deletions cut 5 bases from V and 12 bases from J, with 20 bases between. This CDR3 has 14 amino acids. Study outcomes and limitations: More naive CD4+ cells and higher diversity marked long-lived donors relative to aged donors. A roughly linear age-dependent decrease characterized TCR beta diversity per million T cells.

The sequencing sample was made of blood. The V gene is TRBV12-3 or TRBV12-4, the J gene TRBJ1-5; maybe TRBD1 (6 bases). The receptor was derived from a man aged 80 or over in good health. The CDR3 sequence: CASSQTGGPALQHF. CDR3 nucleotide sequence: TGTGCCAGCAGTCAGACCGGGGGGCCCGCTCTCCAGCATTTT.